In its sample, the clone carrying this T cell receptor beta chain was seen a few times. The antigen remains undetermined. This sample is drawn from a study of T-cell reconstitution after alpha-beta-depleted transplantation in children. Findings of the study overall: Several hundred rapidly expanded clones from non-depleted graft cells reportedly supplied alpha-beta T cells about two months post-transplant. Fresh T-cell production supplied most of the T-cell counts and diversity seen one year after transplant.

The CDR3 contains 15 residues. Trimming cost V 3 bases and J 6 bases, with 16 bases left between them. Library preparation (for TCRbeta) was performed with unique molecular identifiers. TCRdb reanalysed the PCR reads using MiXCR and keeps one entry per CDR3 protein. The sample records 450,000 to 550,000 distinct CDR3 sequences, roughly 10% being singletons. This TCR was recovered from a female patient aged 2-15 years who had a stem cell transplant for aplastic anemia, so the T cells may come from the graft donor. The genes are TRBV12-3 or TRBV12-4 and TRBJ2-3; the D gene is possibly TRBD2 (6 bases). This specimen consisted of PBMCs, mostly from graft donor cells, obtained 180 days after TCRalphabeta/CD19-depleted stem cell transplant. CDR3 nucleotides: TGTGCCAGCAGTTTTCACGGGGGTTCGTCTGATACGCAGTATTTT. Its translation is CASSFHGGSSDTQYF.